This T cell receptor beta chain was observed in a study of T cells in Graves' hyperthyroidism and ophthalmopathy. Study-level information: Before treatment of any kind, peripheral blood was taken at initial diagnosis. Findings of the study overall: Stable hyperthyroidism and ophthalmopathy were separated using 13 V-J signatures. In validation, the model predicted ophthalmopathy. These predictions came a median approximately 5.9 months before onset. Peripheral blood also featured most of the thyroid clonotypes expanded above 0.001.

Amplification of TCR beta CDR3 regions was performed using RNA transcripts as template. Initially, a first-round RT-PCR of the TCR CDR3 employed the HTBI primer set. TCRdb analysed the multiplex PCR reads with MiXCR anew, one entry per CDR3 protein. Here the sample spans hundreds of thousands of distinct CDR3 sequences, about a sixth being singletons. This clonotype was seen at least ten times. What it binds is unknown. The CDR3 is 13 amino acids. V lost 1 base to trimming and J lost 7 bases, with 10 bases between them. In germline, CDR1 is SGHNT, CDR2 YENEEA. The sample taken for sequencing was blood. This rearrangement joins TRBV11-3 to TRBJ1-2; possibly TRBD1 for D (6 bases). The clonotype comes from a woman in her late teens or twenties with Graves' hyperthyroidism. CDR3 DNA: TGTGCCAGCAGCTTAGGACAGGAGAGTGGCTACACCTTC. It codes for CASSLGQESGYTF.